These 6 T cell receptor beta chains came from one sample sequenced in a study of cytomegalovirus exposure and HLA in healthy donors. Sequenced by immunoSEQ multiplex PCR; TCRdb stores in-frame clones only, minus some. The data hold about 120,000 clones, with about 96% observed a single time. The sequenced material came from PBMCs. The receptors derive from a man in his late teens or twenties in good health and CMV-seronegative.

The genes are TRBV28 and TRBJ2-7, with 12 positions matching TRBD1. Germline CDR1 is MDHEN and CDR2 is SYDVKM. The V gene end was trimmed by 8 bases and the J gene end by 1 base; junction bases not matched to a gene: 6. The CDR3 is 15 amino acids. The CDR3 DNA is TGTGCCAGCTCCACGGGACAGGGGGCTTCCTACGAGCAGTACTTC. It translates to CASSTGQGASYEQYF.

The chain joins TRBV9 to TRBJ2-7; 8 nucleotides agree with TRBD2. V dropped 0 bases and J dropped 2; count of bases not matched to a gene: 4. CDR3 length: 15 amino acids. Germline V gene lookup returns CDR1 SGDLS and CDR2 YYNGEE. In DNA, the CDR3 is TGTGCCAGCAGCGTAGCTACTAGCGGAACCTACGAGCAGTACTTC. Its protein product is CASSVATSGTYEQYF.

V is TRBV15 and J is TRBJ2-1, with TRBD1 identical over 12 bases. This CDR3 has 17 residues. Germline V gene sequence: CDR1 LNHNV, CDR2 YYDKDF (reference sequence). V gave up 0 bases and J gave up 8 bases; unmatched junction bases: 8. The CDR3 loop reads CATSRDPGQGADDEQFF. The DNA for the CDR3 is TGTGCCACCAGCAGAGACCCGGGACAGGGGGCTGACGATGAGCAGTTCTTC.

This chain uses TRBV7-9 with TRBJ1-5; a possible D gene is TRBD1 (5 bases). The CDR3 totals 13 residues. Trimming stripped 5 bases from V and 3 bases from J, with 8 bases between. CDR1 is SEHNR, CDR2 FQNEAQ, per germline (reference sequence). In DNA, the CDR3 is TGTGCCAGCAGCCGGGACTACAATCAGCCCCAGCATTTT. Translated: CASSRDYNQPQHF. The full variable domain, in which reference TRBV7-9 and TRBJ1-5 provide the parts outside the CDR3, is DTGVSQNPRHKITKRGQNVTFRCDPISEHNRLYWYRQTLGQGPEFLTYFQNEAQLEKSRLLSDRFSAERPKGSFSTLEIQRTEQGDSAMYLCASSRDYNQPQHFGDGTRLSIL.

This chain joins TRBV5-4 and TRBJ1-1, with D maybe TRBD1 (5 bases). With 2 bases removed from V and 4 bases from J, the gap between germline ends came to 6 bases. Germline V gives CDR1 SGHNT, CDR2 YYREEE (reference sequence). The CDR3 has 12 amino acids. Here the CDR3 DNA reads TGTGCCAGCAGCTTCCAGGGCACTGAAGCTTTCTTT. Translated: CASSFQGTEAFF.

This clone showed up just once. This chain connects TRBV4-2 to TRBJ1-4, with D uncertain. In germline, CDR1 is LGHNA, CDR2 YNFKEQ. The CDR3 is made up of 15 amino acids. Between the trimmed V and J ends, which lost 1 base and 7 bases, there was a span of 13 bases. This CDR3 is CASSQGGGLGEKLFF. CDR3 nucleotide sequence: TGTGCCAGCAGCCAAGGAGGCGGTTTAGGTGAAAAACTGTTTTTT.